The T cell receptor (beta chain) under discussion was sequenced for a study of human T cells and chemical hapten exposure. In the study overall: Researchers reported sensitizing a roughly 2 cm by roughly 2 cm upper inner arm skin site with 2% DPC.

This CDR3 has 16 residues. Trimming stripped 7 bases from V and 3 bases from J, with 22 bases between. From germline, CDR1 is MRHNA and CDR2 SNTAGT. Individual cDNA molecules in this library carried unique molecular identifiers. Each CDR3 protein is one row after TCRdb ran MiXCR on the RACE reads. Among 100,000 or so distinct CDR3 sequences listed, over 9.5% were seen once. This clonotype was found a few times. Regarding time point: patch test 1, 2 weeks after DPC sensitization. The treatment was: therapeutic diphenylcyclopropenone sensitization with weekly scalp DPC. V is TRBV6-4 and J is TRBJ2-7; no clear D gene. This sample comprised whole blood, obtained in connection with sensitization to the hapten diphenylcyclopropenone (DPC). The sequence derives from a man aged 35 to 55 with alopecia areata. Some clones in this sample may be carry-over from other donors' samples. The CDR3 protein is CASTLLPRVGLYEQYV. In nucleotides, the CDR3 is TGTGCCAGCACCCTCCTACCGAGAGTAGGGCTCTACGAGCAGTACGTC.